This record covers a single T cell receptor beta chain. This entry comes from a study of cytomegalovirus exposure and HLA in healthy donors. The length of the CDR3 is 15 residues. V gave up 4 bases and J gave up 5 bases; unmatched junction bases: 11. Per germline, CDR1 SGHNT and CDR2 YYREEE (reference sequence). Researchers ran the PCR with 60 Vbeta and 13 Jbeta primers. Libraries were prepared by immunoSEQ multiplex PCR; TCRdb keeps only in-frame clonotypes and omits some of them. The sample gives 150,000 or so clones, around four fifths of which show up once; 1.3% is in the top ten. The origin of this receptor is a man in his thirties or forties in good health and CMV-seronegative. Input material: PBMCs. The V gene is TRBV5-4, the J gene TRBJ2-7; 8 bases map to TRBD1. The CDR3 nucleotides are TGTGCCAGCAGCCTCACCGGGACAGGCTACAACGAGCAGTACTTC. It encodes CASSLTGTGYNEQYF. Full variable domain (remainder filled in from reference TRBV5-4 and TRBJ2-7): ETGVTQSPTHLIKTRGQQVTLRCSSQSGHNTVSWYQQALGQGPQFIFQYYREEENGRGNFPPRFSGLQFPNYSSELNVNALELDDSALYLCASSLTGTGYNEQYFGPGTRLTVT.